Presented here are 6 T cell receptor beta chains from one specimen sequenced in a study of CD8 T cells in ankylosing spondylitis. TCRdb recomputed calls from the 5' RACE reads with MiXCR, one row per CDR3 protein. The repertoire holds 200,000 or so distinct CDR3 sequences, with 10% to 15% as singletons. The sample was blood, either unsorted or a sorted T cell fraction (not recorded which). The receptors were sampled from a female donor with ankylosing spondylitis or in good health (not recorded which).

This clonotype came up a few times. The chain couples TRBV2 to TRBJ2-7; D ambiguous. Germline values: CDR1 SNHLY, CDR2 FYNNEI. V lost 4 bases to trimming and J lost 4 bases, with 11 bases between them. The CDR3 is 13 residues long. As DNA, the CDR3 is TGTGCCAGCAGTGCTTCGGTATCTTACGAGCAGTACTTC. Residues: CASSASVSYEQYF.

There are many counts of this clonotype. The chain recombines TRBV20-1 with TRBJ1-2, with D unresolved. The CDR3 sequence is 12 residues long. V was cut by 6 bases and J by 2 bases, with 10 bases left in between. Germline V gene lookup returns CDR1 DFQATT and CDR2 SNEGSKA (reference sequence). Written as DNA, the CDR3 is TGCAGTGCCCAAAGGCCCAACTATGGCTACACCTTC. Amino acid sequence: CSAQRPNYGYTF.

The sample holds a few counts of this clonotype. The rearrangement links TRBV7-2 to TRBJ2-3; D uncertain. Germline lookup yields CDR1 SGHTA and CDR2 FQGNSA. Trimming cost V 4 bases and J 7 bases, with 12 bases left between them. The length of the CDR3 is 13 residues. The CDR3 protein is CASSSGLTYTQYF. Written as DNA, the CDR3 is TGTGCCAGCAGCTCAGGCCTCACCTATACGCAGTATTTT.

The V call is TRBV5-1, the J call TRBJ1-2, with TRBD1 matching over 9 bases. Germline V gene lookup returns CDR1 SGHRS and CDR2 YFSETQ. V was pared by 6 bases and J by 8 bases, with 11 bases of the junction left unmatched. This CDR3 contains 14 residues. The CDR3 reads CASKPGTGFEGYTF. CDR3 in DNA: TGCGCCAGCAAACCAGGGACAGGGTTCGAGGGCTACACCTTC.

Remarks on this clonotype: A much larger clone lies a single base off, so this may be a read error. V is TRBV15 and J is TRBJ2-7; D remains unclear. This CDR3 spans 15 amino acids. CDR1 LNHNV and CDR2 YYDKDF come from the germline V gene (reference sequence). The germline V and J ends were trimmed by 1 base and 3 bases, with 13 bases remaining between them. CDR3 sequence (DNA): TGTGCCACCAGCAGAGCCCGGCCGGACGACTACGAGCAGTACTTC. Encoded protein: CATSRARPDDYEQYF.

The table lists this clonotype with many counts. CDR3 residues: CASSGGLSQPQHF. Here the CDR3 DNA reads TGTGCCAGCAGTGGGGGGCTGAGTCAGCCCCAGCATTTT. This chain links TRBV27 with TRBJ1-5, with TRBD1 as a possible D gene (6 bases). Trimming removed 5 bases at V and 6 bases at J, with 11 bases between. The CDR3 contains 13 residues. Germline loops: CDR1 MNHEY, CDR2 SMNVEV (reference sequence).